These 32 T cell receptor beta chains were sequenced from one sample in a study of blood T cell repertoires in COVID-19. The data were produced by immunoSEQ multiplex PCR, yet TCRdb's version contains in-frame clones alone and is incomplete. This table holds about 240,000 clones, around 85% found once. The sample was peripheral blood. The receptors derive from a woman aged 55-75 years with active or convalescent COVID-19.

V usage is TRBV2 and J usage is TRBJ2-5, with a weak D call TRBD1 (5 bases). The length of the CDR3 is 14 residues. V lost 6 bases and J 2 bases, leaving 13 bases between the germline ends. The germline gives CDR1 SNHLY, CDR2 FYNNEI. Here the CDR3 reads CASRRQQVQETQYF. CDR3 nucleotides: TGTGCCAGCAGAAGACAGCAAGTACAAGAGACCCAGTACTTC.

This clone was detected only once. The rearrangement links TRBV9 to TRBJ2-7, with 8 bases matching TRBD2. Germline CDR1 and CDR2: SGDLS and YYNGEE. The V segment lost 1 base and the J segment 7 bases; nucleotides outside the gene matches: 7. This CDR3 is built from 14 residues. The CDR3 DNA sequence: TGTGCCAGCAGCGTACGCGCGGGAGGTGAAGAGCAGTACTTC. Amino acids: CASSVRAGGEEQYF.

V gene TRBV3-1 (or the pseudogene TRBV3-2) combines with J gene TRBJ1-1; D remains unclear. The CDR3 spans 14 residues. Between the trimmed V and J ends, which lost 1 base and 10 bases, there was a span of 16 bases. Germline-derived CDR1 and CDR2 are LGHDT and YNNKEL (reference sequence). CDR3 bases: TGTGCCAGCAGCCAAGGCGGTAATGGAGGGAGAGCTTTCTTT. It encodes CASSQGGNGGRAFF.

The chain has TRBV11-3 and TRBJ2-1, with D tentatively TRBD2 (6 bases). Trimming removed 0 bases at V and 8 bases at J, with 8 bases between. The CDR3 loop spans 13 amino acids. The germline V gene encodes CDR1 SGHNT and CDR2 YENEEA. The CDR3 spells CASSLESGDEQFF. Here the CDR3 DNA reads TGTGCCAGCAGCTTAGAATCGGGGGATGAGCAGTTCTTC.

The CDR3 DNA is TGTGCCAGCAGCTTGTTGAGGACAGCGGGAAACACTGAAGCTTTCTTT. Translation gives CASSLLRTAGNTEAFF. The chain is built from TRBV7-2 and TRBJ1-1; D possibly corresponds to TRBD1 (6 bases). Germline values: CDR1 SGHTA, CDR2 FQGNSA. V lost 3 bases to trimming and J lost 2 bases, with 16 bases between them. This CDR3 is built from 16 residues.

The V call is TRBV5-1, the J call TRBJ2-3, with 10 bases lining up with TRBD2. The V gene end was trimmed by 4 bases and the J gene end by 0 bases; junction bases not matched to a gene: 11. This CDR3 comprises 18 residues. CDR1 is SGHRS and CDR2 is YFSETQ in the germline V gene. The chain's CDR3 is CASSLRSTSGASTDTQYF. The CDR3, as DNA: TGCGCCAGCAGCCTACGTTCTACTAGCGGGGCCAGCACAGATACGCAGTATTTT.

This sequence joins TRBV19 and TRBJ1-2; 10 positions agree with TRBD1. CDR3 length: 15 residues. The V gene end was trimmed by 5 bases and the J gene end by 3 bases; junction bases not matched to a gene: 6. Germline CDR1 LNHDA, CDR2 SQIVND (reference sequence). CDR3 sequence: CASSQPGQGYYGYTF. The CDR3 DNA reads as TGTGCCAGTAGTCAACCGGGACAGGGGTACTATGGCTACACCTTC.

This clone was detected a few times. The rearrangement joins TRBV28 to TRBJ2-7; 8 positions match TRBD2. V lost 6 bases and J lost 6; bases outside the gene matches: 7. This CDR3 has 13 residues. Germline CDR1 is MDHEN and CDR2 is SYDVKM. The CDR3 here is CASRSREGSEQYV. CDR3 nucleotide sequence: TGTGCCAGCAGGAGCCGGGAGGGCAGCGAGCAGTACGTC.

The J gene is TRBJ2-5, the V gene TRBV30; D perhaps matches TRBD2 (6 bases). The germline gives CDR1 GTSNPN, CDR2 SVGIG (reference sequence). Trimming stripped 0 bases from V and 5 bases from J, with 13 bases between. The CDR3 runs to 14 residues. This CDR3 reads CAWSVRGALETQYF. In DNA form, the CDR3 reads TGTGCCTGGAGTGTCCGCGGGGCGTTGGAGACCCAGTACTTC.

The chain joins TRBV4-2 to TRBJ2-1; D gene uncertain. Trimming shortened V by 4 bases and J by 10 bases, and 17 bases separated the two germline ends. The CDR3 runs to 14 residues. The germline gives CDR1 LGHNA, CDR2 YNFKEQ. The CDR3 bases are TGTGCCAGCAGCCCGAGACTCCTCACGAGGGAGCAGTTCTTC. It specifies CASSPRLLTREQFF.

The CDR3 DNA follows: TGCGCCAGCAGCGACGCTAGCGGTGACTACGAGCAGTACTTC. This gives the protein CASSDASGDYEQYF. The chain recombines TRBV5-1 with TRBJ2-7; TRBD2 matches 7 bases. Germline values: CDR1 SGHRS, CDR2 YFSETQ. The CDR3 loop spans 14 amino acids. Losses at the gene ends were 4 bases for V and 3 bases for J; bases not matched to a gene: 7.

The V gene is TRBV4-2, the J gene TRBJ1-5, with D perhaps matching TRBD1 (5 bases). The CDR3 is 16 amino acids. The V end was cut by 4 bases, the J end by 4 bases, with 17 bases between. The V gene's germline CDR1 is LGHNA and CDR2 YNFKEQ. CDR3 residues: CASSPLEQGLNQPQHF. The CDR3 DNA sequence: TGTGCCAGCAGCCCCCTCGAGCAGGGCTTGAATCAGCCCCAGCATTTT.

About this clone: The junction shows a germline mismatch at one end, possibly a read error. This sequence joins TRBV6-1 and TRBJ2-1; D might be TRBD1 (6 bases). Per the germline V gene, CDR1 is MNHNS and CDR2 is SASEGT. The CDR3 is 12 amino acids. The CDR3 bases are TGTGCCAGCAGTGAGCCCTACAGGGAAGGGCTCTTC. It encodes CASSEPYREGLF.

The count of this clone is one. The rearrangement uses TRBV13 and TRBJ2-5, with D maybe TRBD1 (6 bases). CDR1 is PRHDT and CDR2 is FYEKMQ in the germline V gene (reference sequence). V lost 2 bases, J lost 4 bases, and 11 bases lay in between. The CDR3 is 14 residues long. CDR3 protein: CASSLNLGGETQYF. The CDR3 region has the DNA TGTGCCAGCAGCTTAAACTTAGGGGGAGAGACCCAGTACTTC.

This chain uses TRBV18 with TRBJ1-4; D not resolved. The CDR3 loop spans 13 amino acids. The V and J ends lost 1 base and 6 bases respectively, with 6 bases between them. Germline CDR1 is KGHSH and CDR2 is LQKENI. The CDR3 spells CASSPLIDEKLFF. The CDR3 DNA sequence: TGTGCCAGCTCACCACTTATTGATGAAAAACTGTTTTTT.

The V call is TRBV4-1, the J call TRBJ1-4; TRBD1 matches 8 bases. The CDR3 runs to 19 residues. V dropped 4 bases and J dropped 0; count of bases not matched to a gene: 13. Germline-derived CDR1 and CDR2 are MGHRA and YSYEKL. In DNA form, the CDR3 reads TGCGCCAGCAGCCCCGACAGGGGTAAATATGAGGCAACTAATGAAAAACTGTTTTTT. This encodes CASSPDRGKYEATNEKLFF.

The V and J genes are TRBV28 and TRBJ2-7; the D gene is possibly TRBD1 (5 bases). The CDR3 loop spans 14 amino acids. V gave up 8 bases and J gave up 2 bases, with 16 bases separating them. Germline CDR1 and CDR2: MDHEN and SYDVKM. The CDR3 DNA is TGTGCCAGCCTATCTCGACAGCAACCCTACGAGCAGTACGTC. Amino acids: CASLSRQQPYEQYV.

The chain has TRBV18 and TRBJ1-2, with unresolved D. CDR1 KGHSH and CDR2 LQKENI come from the germline V gene. The CDR3 totals 17 residues. The V gene lost 3 bases and the J gene lost 8 bases, with 25 bases spanning the gap. Here the CDR3 DNA reads TGTGCCAGCTCACCCCTTAGAGGGCAGGACCTCCAGAGGGGCTACACCTTC. As protein: CASSPLRGQDLQRGYTF.

The chain employs TRBV1 and TRBJ1-2; TRBD1, as called in the table, went unchecked against the DNA. TRBV1 corresponds to a pseudogene. This CDR3 has 15 residues. CDR3 residues: CTSSQPCQGWYGYTF. The CDR3 nucleotides read TGCACCAGCAGCCAGCCTTGCCAGGGTTGGTATGGCTACACCTTC.

The chain uses TRBV10-3 and TRBJ1-3; 10 bases are a match to TRBD1. Germline V CDR1 and CDR2: ENHRY, SYGVKD. The CDR3 contains 15 residues. V gave up 0 bases and J gave up 8 bases; unmatched junction bases: 4. In nucleotides, the CDR3 is TGTGCCATCAGTGAGTCGGGACAGGGGTCGGACACCATATATTTT. Its protein is CAISESGQGSDTIYF.

The CDR3 sequence: CASSFPGQGFGEAFF. CDR3 in DNA: TGTGCCAGCAGCTTTCCGGGACAGGGGTTCGGTGAAGCTTTCTTT. The J gene is TRBJ1-1, the V gene TRBV11-2, with TRBD1 matching over 10 bases. V shed 3 bases and J 7 bases; nucleotides not matched to a gene: 8. From germline, CDR1 is SGHAT and CDR2 FQNNGV. CDR3 length: 15 residues.

The gene calls are TRBV5-1 and TRBJ2-1; 8 bases align to TRBD2. V shed 4 bases and J 6 bases; nucleotides not matched to a gene: 12. In germline, CDR1 is SGHRS, CDR2 YFSETQ. This CDR3 comprises 16 residues. DNA of the CDR3: TGCGCCAGCAGCCCCCTATCCGGGGGGGTAGTCAATGAGCAGTTCTTC. Translation: CASSPLSGGVVNEQFF. Based on the CDR3 plus reference TRBV5-1 and TRBJ2-1, the full variable domain is KAGVTQTPRYLIKTRGQQVTLSCSPISGHRSVSWYQQTPGQGLQFLFEYFSETQRNKGNFPGRFSGRQFSNSRSEMNVSTLELGDSALYLCASSPLSGGVVNEQFFGPGTRLTVL.

The rearrangement links TRBV11-3 to TRBJ1-6, with TRBD1 identical over 7 bases. V was pared by 5 bases and J by 9 bases, with 10 bases of the junction left unmatched. This CDR3 has 15 residues. Germline-derived CDR1 and CDR2 are SGHNT and YENEEA. CDR3 amino acids: CASSPSQGRSSPLHF. In DNA form, the CDR3 reads TGTGCCAGCAGCCCATCACAGGGGCGTAGTTCACCCCTCCACTTT.

The rearrangement links TRBV5-1 to TRBJ1-2; TRBD1 might be the D (6 bases). The germline gives CDR1 SGHRS, CDR2 YFSETQ. V was shortened by 1 base and J by 1 base, with 17 bases between the two germline ends. This CDR3 comprises 17 residues. The CDR3 is CASSLRAGDLSNYGYTF. DNA of the CDR3: TGCGCCAGCAGCTTGCGGGCAGGGGACCTGAGTAACTATGGCTACACCTTC.

The chain joins TRBV7-8 to TRBJ2-1; 9 bases align to TRBD1. The CDR3 length is 15 residues. Losses at the gene ends were 0 bases for V and 5 bases for J; bases not matched to a gene: 2. Looked up from germline, CDR1 is SGHVS and CDR2 is FQNEAQ. The CDR3, as DNA: TGTGCCAGCAGCTTAGCACAGGGGGCTAACAATGAGCAGTTCTTC. This encodes CASSLAQGANNEQFF.

The sample holds a few counts of this clone. This sequence joins TRBV10-3 and TRBJ2-7; the match to TRBD1 covers 8 bases. V dropped 6 bases and J dropped 3; count of bases not matched to a gene: 7. CDR3 length: 14 residues. Germline CDR1 and CDR2: ENHRY and SYGVKD. For the CDR3, the DNA is TGTGCCATCAGCGGGACAGGATCCCGCTACGAGCAGTACTTC. It encodes CAISGTGSRYEQYF.

V is TRBV3-1 (or the pseudogene TRBV3-2) and J is TRBJ1-4, with D possibly matching TRBD1 (5 bases). The CDR3 has 13 residues. CDR1 and CDR2 from the germline V gene are LGHDT and YNNKEL (reference sequence). Written as DNA, the CDR3 is TGTCCCCCGGGCGGGGGAGATAATGAAAAACTGTTTTTT. This codes for CPPGGGDNEKLFF.

This chain uses TRBV29-1 with TRBJ1-4; 12 positions agree with TRBD1. Germline lookup yields CDR1 SQVTM and CDR2 ANQGSEA. After removal of 6 bases from V and 5 bases from J, the junction contained 4 bases not matched to a gene. This CDR3 contains 14 residues. This CDR3 reads CSVGDRGLNEKLFF. The DNA for the CDR3 is TGCAGCGTCGGGGACAGGGGGCTAAATGAAAAACTGTTTTTT.

The V call is TRBV7-6, the J call TRBJ2-7; TRBD1 aligns across 9 bases. CDR3 length: 16 amino acids. The trim removed 0 bases at V and 6 bases at J, leaving 9 bases unmatched. Germline V gene sequence: CDR1 SGHVS, CDR2 FNYEAQ. The CDR3 region has the DNA TGTGCCAGCAGCTTAGCGGGGCGGACAGGGGCCGGCGAGCAGTACTTC. It yields the protein CASSLAGRTGAGEQYF.

This clone was observed once. This chain uses TRBV6-1 with TRBJ1-5; possible D gene TRBD1, 6 bases. The CDR3 is 16 residues long. CDR1 and CDR2 (germline): MNHNS, SASEGT. V was trimmed by 1 base and J by 4 bases, leaving 14 bases between them. This chain's CDR3 is CASSEGRGTLNQPQHF. In DNA, the CDR3 is TGTGCCAGCAGTGAAGGGAGAGGGACACTGAATCAGCCCCAGCATTTT.

The gene calls are TRBV5-1 and TRBJ2-3; D not certain. Germline-derived CDR1 and CDR2 are SGHRS and YFSETQ. V was trimmed by 3 bases and J by 9 bases, leaving 17 bases between them. The CDR3 length is 14 residues. The CDR3 region has the DNA TGCGCCAGCAGCTCCGAAATCGGTTTCGGGACGCAGTATTTT. It specifies CASSSEIGFGTQYF.

The chain has TRBV5-1 and TRBJ1-2; possible D gene TRBD1, 5 bases. The CDR3 runs 15 residues. Germline CDR1 SGHRS, CDR2 YFSETQ. V lost 0 bases and J 1 base, leaving 10 bases between the germline ends. The CDR3 sequence: CASSLAVGVNYGYTF. In DNA, the CDR3 is TGCGCCAGCAGCTTGGCCGTAGGGGTTAACTATGGCTACACCTTC.